This TCR beta chain was obtained from a study of metastatic and nonmetastatic thyroid tumors. The overall study: Across blood and tumor or nodule tissue, repertoires from malignant and benign thyroid patients were compared with one another.

About this clone: No antigen is known for it.

The entire patient cohort was treatment-naive prior to thyroid surgery. Original handling: Between-group CDR3 differences, defined by clinicopathological status, yielded a distant-metastasis classifier for papillary thyroid cancer. Using MiXCR, TCRdb reanalyzed the PCR reads. The V and J calls come from TCRdb's annotation, not from the publication. The sample holds 25,000 to 30,000 clones; approximately 15% are singletons and the top ten take about 5.7%. Study-level findings and limits: It was reportedly found that TCR beta diversity was significantly higher in malignant thyroid tumors than in benign nodules, a difference seen in both blood and tumor samples.

The V segment lost 3 bases and the J segment 4 bases; nucleotides outside the gene matches: 3. From germline, CDR1 is SEHNR and CDR2 FQNEAQ (reference sequence). This CDR3 region has 15 residues. The sequenced sample consisted of blood. This chain uses TRBV7-9 with TRBJ1-3; 10 positions agree with TRBD1. The TCR comes from a male donor with papillary thyroid cancer or a benign thyroid nodule (not recorded which). Some clones in this sample may be carry-over from other donors' samples. CDR3 loop: CASSLSTGGGNTIYF. The CDR3 DNA is TGTGCCAGCAGCTTGTCGACAGGGGGCGGAAACACCATATATTTT.